Each of the 15 T cell receptor beta chains below was sequenced from the same sample in a study of tumor-infiltrating lymphocytes in primary liver carcinoma. A primer in the constant region served to generate TCR beta cDNA from roughly 550 ng of total RNA. Three nested multiplex PCR rounds of slightly modified ARM-PCR generated TCR beta libraries. Use of TRBV1-TRBV30 forward primers with a C-beta reverse primer characterized the first two PCR rounds, which lasted about 11 cycles each. TCRdb re-called the multiplex PCR reads with MiXCR, one entry per CDR3 protein. The data hold about 100,000 distinct CDR3 sequences, with approximately 70% observed a single time. Investigators took RNA and DNA out together from 20-30 mg of unsorted bulk tissue. Specimen: liver tumor tissue from sampling region 2. Subset denoted: tumor region T2, inferior pole. The source of these receptors is a woman aged 55-70 years with primary liver carcinoma and hepatitis B virus infection.

This clonotype has at least ten counts. The chain joins TRBV30 to TRBJ2-6; 7 nucleotides line up with TRBD1. The V gene end was trimmed by 5 bases and the J gene end by 2 bases; junction bases not matched to a gene: 0. The CDR3 totals 13 residues. From germline, CDR1 is GTSNPN and CDR2 SVGIG (reference sequence). Here the CDR3 reads CAWDRAGANVLTF. CDR3 coding DNA: TGTGCCTGGGACAGGGCTGGGGCCAACGTCCTGACTTTC.

In its sample, this clonotype was seen a few times. A much larger clone lies one base from this, so it may be a read error. CDR3 coding DNA: TGTGCCAGCAGCTTTTATGGGGCGGGTGGGGGGCGCGACACCGGGGAGCTGTTTTTT. Its protein product is CASSFYGAGGGRDTGELFF. The rearrangement links TRBV11-2 to TRBJ2-2; D tentatively fits TRBD1 or TRBD2 (6 bases each). This CDR3 spans 19 amino acids. Germline loops: CDR1 SGHAT, CDR2 FQNNGV. Trimming left V 3 bases short and J 3 bases short, with 23 bases between. Full variable domain (rest looked up from reference TRBV11-2 and TRBJ2-2): EAGVAQSPRYKIIEKRQSVAFWCNPISGHATLYWYQQILGQGPKLLIQFQNNGVVDDSQLPKDRFSAERLKGVDSTLKIQPAKLEDSAVYLCASSFYGAGGGRDTGELFFGEGSRLTVL.

A single count supports this clonotype. An end of the junction differs from the germline gene, which may be a read error. The chain links TRBV28 to TRBJ1-1; tentatively, D is TRBD1 (5 bases). The germline V gene has CDR1 MDHEN and CDR2 SYDVKM. The CDR3 contains 15 residues. CDR3 in amino acids: CVSGASLDQGTEAFF. The CDR3 bases are TGTGTCAGCGGGGCGTCGCTCGACCAGGGCACTGAAGCTTTCTTT.

The rearrangement links TRBV28 to TRBJ2-1; the D gene is possibly TRBD2 (6 bases). V was shortened by 7 bases and J by 5 bases, with 18 bases between the two germline ends. Germline values: CDR1 MDHEN, CDR2 SYDVKM. This CDR3 has 15 residues. The DNA for the CDR3 is TGTGCCAGCATCAGAGGCGGGACCATTAACAATGAGCAGTTCTTC. Amino acid sequence: CASIRGGTINNEQFF. The whole variable domain, remainder taken from reference TRBV28 and TRBJ2-1, is DVKVTQSSRYLVKRTGEKVFLECVQDMDHENMFWYRQDPGLGLRLIYFSYDVKMKEKGDIPEGYSVSREKKERFSLILESASTNQTSMYLCASIRGGTINNEQFFGPGTRLTVL.

This clonotype was picked up one time. Relative to the germline gene, one junction end is altered; a read error may explain this. The V gene is TRBV11-2, the J gene TRBJ2-7; D remains ambiguous. The CDR3 extends over 14 amino acids. Germline V gene lookup returns CDR1 SGHAT and CDR2 FQNNGV. The CDR3 bases are TGTGCCAGGAGCTTGCTACCAGGCCGCTACGAGCACTACTTC. Its protein product is CARSLLPGRYEHYF. The entire variable domain, with the rest obtained from reference TRBV11-2 and TRBJ2-7, is as follows: EAGVAQSPRYKIIEKRQSVAFWCNPISGHATLYWYQQILGQGPKLLIQFQNNGVVDDSQLPKDRFSAERLKGVDSTLKIQPAKLEDSAVYLCARSLLPGRYEHYFGPGTRLTVT.

In regard to this clonotype: The CDR3 ends on some other residue instead of the conserved phenylalanine or tryptophan, so this is likely a read error. The rearrangement uses TRBV28 and TRBJ1-2; D remains ambiguous. V shed 5 bases and J shed 5 bases, with 15 bases lying between them. Germline CDR1 and CDR2: MDHEN and SYDVKM. The length of the CDR3 is 14 residues. The CDR3: CASSPNTDGYGYTL. CDR3 DNA: TGTGCCAGCAGTCCTAACACAGACGGATATGGCTACACCCTC.

Comments on this clonotype: The junction does not match germline at one end; this may be a read error. The chain has TRBV11-2 and TRBJ2-3, with D perhaps being TRBD1 or TRBD2 (5 bases each). Germline assignment: CDR1 SGHAT and CDR2 FQNNGV. This CDR3 contains 17 residues. The CDR3 loop reads CASSLVGARLSTNTQYF. The CDR3 coding sequence is TGTGCCAGCAGCTTAGTCGGGGCACGTCTAAGCACAAATACGCAGTATTTT.

About this clonotype: With a much larger clone just one base away, this may be a read error. The rearrangement links TRBV5-4 to TRBJ2-1, with a possible D match to TRBD2 (7 bases). The CDR3 is 15 amino acids. Trimming pared 1 base from V and 2 bases from J, leaving 10 bases between. Per germline, CDR1 SGHNT and CDR2 YYREEE (reference sequence). The CDR3 loop is CASSLRGRAYNEQFF. As DNA, the CDR3 is TGTGCCAGCAGCTTGAGGGGGAGGGCCTACAATGAGCAGTTCTTC.

A single count supports this clonotype. The rearrangement uses TRBV19 and TRBJ2-5, with 7 bases that match TRBD2. Looked up from germline, CDR1 is LNHDA and CDR2 is SQIVND (reference sequence). With 9 bases clipped from V and 5 bases from J, the junction kept 12 bases outside the gene matches. CDR3 size: 14 residues. CDR3 DNA: TGTGCCAGCGCGCCGGGACTAACTCGGGAGACCCAGTACTTC. This encodes CASAPGLTRETQYF.

With regard to this clonotype: Compared with germline, one end of the junction differs, possibly owing to a read error. The chain uses TRBV11-2 and TRBJ2-7, with D tentatively TRBD1 or TRBD2 (7 bases each). Germline V gene data show CDR1 as SGHAT and CDR2 as FQNNGV. This CDR3 spans 14 amino acids. This CDR3 reads CTSSISGGGYEQYF. The CDR3 DNA reads TGTACCAGCAGCATCTCAGGGGGGGGTTACGAGCAATACTTC. Full variable domain (missing parts from reference TRBV11-2 and TRBJ2-7): EAGVAQSPRYKIIEKRQSVAFWCNPISGHATLYWYQQILGQGPKLLIQFQNNGVVDDSQLPKDRFSAERLKGVDSTLKIQPAKLEDSAVYLCTSSISGGGYEQYFGPGTRLTVT.

On this clonotype: The conserved final phenylalanine or tryptophan is absent from the CDR3, which likely points to a read error. The V gene is TRBV4-2, the J gene TRBJ2-7; 8 nucleotides line up with TRBD2. This CDR3 has 15 amino acids. In germline, CDR1 is LGHNA, CDR2 YNFKEQ. The CDR3 region has the DNA TGTGCCAGCAACCAAAGCGGGAGCTCCTCCTACGAGCAGTACTTA. Its protein is CASNQSGSSSYEQYL.

This chain connects TRBV11-2 to TRBJ2-1; D gene uncertain. With 4 bases removed from V and 9 bases from J, the gap between germline ends came to 13 bases. The CDR3 sequence is 13 residues long. The V gene's germline CDR1 is SGHAT and CDR2 FQNNGV. The CDR3 DNA sequence: TGTGCCAGCAGCTGGGCTGGCGGTGTTGAGCAGTTCTTC. It encodes CASSWAGGVEQFF.

In the case of this clonotype: A much larger clone lies a single base off, so this may be a read error. The V gene is TRBV5-1, the J gene TRBJ2-7, with 8 positions matching TRBD2. The CDR3 has 15 residues. CDR1 is SGHRS and CDR2 is YFSETQ in the germline V gene. The CDR3 nucleotides are TGCGCCAGCAGCCCAGTAGCGGGGAGTCTCTTCGAGCAGCACTTC. It yields the protein CASSPVAGSLFEQHF.

A remark on this clonotype: A much larger clone is a single base away; this may be a read error. The J gene is TRBJ2-5, the V gene TRBV6-6; D remains unclear. The V gene's germline CDR1 is MNHNY and CDR2 SVGAGI (reference sequence). The CDR3 is 14 amino acids. CDR3 in DNA: TGTGCCACCAGTTACCAAACAACCCAAGAGACCCAGTACTTC. It translates to CATSYQTTQETQYF.

This clonotype is medium-sized by share. The chain is built from TRBV11-2 and TRBJ2-7; 11 bases align to TRBD2. Germline lookup yields CDR1 SGHAT and CDR2 FQNNGV. The CDR3 runs 19 residues. V lost 1 base and J lost 0; bases outside the gene matches: 11. The chain's CDR3 is CASSLVGLAGGTSSYEQYF. CDR3 nucleotides: TGTGCCAGCAGCTTAGTGGGCCTAGCGGGAGGAACTAGCTCCTACGAGCAGTACTTC.